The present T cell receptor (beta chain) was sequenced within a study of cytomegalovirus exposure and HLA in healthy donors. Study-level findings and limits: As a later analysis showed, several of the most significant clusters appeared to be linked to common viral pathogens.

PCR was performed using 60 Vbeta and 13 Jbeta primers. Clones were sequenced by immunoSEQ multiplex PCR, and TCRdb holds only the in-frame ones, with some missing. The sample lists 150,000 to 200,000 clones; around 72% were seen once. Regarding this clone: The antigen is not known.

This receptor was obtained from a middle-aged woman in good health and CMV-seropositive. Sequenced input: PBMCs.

As DNA, the CDR3 is TGCGCCAGCAGCCAATATCGGGGGTCGGACTATGGCTACACCTTC. Amino acids: CASSQYRGSDYGYTF. This rearrangement joins TRBV4-1 to TRBJ1-2, with D tentatively TRBD1 (5 bases). The CDR3 contains 15 residues. Per the germline V gene, CDR1 is MGHRA and CDR2 is YSYEKL. Trimming pared 2 bases from V and 3 bases from J, leaving 13 bases between.